The rows below give T cell receptor beta chains drawn from one sample of a study of blood T cell repertoires in COVID-19. Clones were sequenced by immunoSEQ multiplex PCR, and TCRdb holds only the in-frame ones, with some missing. The sample yields 200,000 to 250,000 clones, more than 80% seen once. Sequenced input: PBMCs or T cells enriched from blood (not recorded which). The receptors derive from a man between 60 and 75 years old who had recovered from COVID-19. Both conserved end residues are trimmed from each CDR3. The size of a clone is reported for some rows only, either as once, few or many, or as a class for expanded clones.

>.|TRBV12-5
ASGLVLWGGRDYNEQF
>.|TRBV6-5
ASSPNTGGQETQY
>once|TRBV29-1
SVEVPGRARSRQGYT
>.|TRBV6-5
ASSYGGVSSYEQY
>once|TRBV7-2
ASSLVAGVYGYT
>once|TRBV5-1
ASSPPIGNGGTEAF
>.|TRBV6-5
ASRRQQNTEAF
>.|TRBV7-9
STAGNTIY
>.|TRBV7-2
ASSLGQGLYNEQF
>.|TRBV6-2/TRBV6-3
ASSTGTVPFEQY
>once|TRBV7-2
ASSSTGGILNTEAF
>few|TRBV7-9
ASSPEGQKYGYT
>.|TRBV10-3
AISGGTAANYGYT
>.|TRBV6-1
ASSERRGITGELF
>.|TRBV4-3
ASSQDRGTGKETQY
>.|TRBV2
ASSEGTVDSNQPQH
>.|TRBV7-8
ASSDLETSGNQPQH
>.|TRBV5-1
ASSFPGVNGYT